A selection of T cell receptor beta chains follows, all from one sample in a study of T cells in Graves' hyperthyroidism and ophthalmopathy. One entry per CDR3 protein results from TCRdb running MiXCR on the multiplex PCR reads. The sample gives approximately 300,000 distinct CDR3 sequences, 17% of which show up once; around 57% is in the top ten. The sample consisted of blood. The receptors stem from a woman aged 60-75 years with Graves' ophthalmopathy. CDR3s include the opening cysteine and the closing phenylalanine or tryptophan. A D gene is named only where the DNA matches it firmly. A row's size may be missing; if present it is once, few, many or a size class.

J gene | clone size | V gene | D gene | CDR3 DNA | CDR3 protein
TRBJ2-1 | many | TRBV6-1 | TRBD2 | TGTGCCAGCAGTGAAAACGCGGGGGGTGCCTACAATGAGCAGTTCTTC | CASSENAGGAYNEQFF
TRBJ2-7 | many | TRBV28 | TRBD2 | TGTGCCAGCTCTTTGAGTCGACTAGCGCACGAGCAGTACTTC | CASSLSRLAHEQYF
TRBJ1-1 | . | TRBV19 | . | TGTGCCAGTAAGAACCTCCTGAACACTGAAGCTTTCTTT | CASKNLLNTEAFF
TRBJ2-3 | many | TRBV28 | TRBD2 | TGTGCCAGCAGTGGGACTAGCGGGGTCCCGACAGATACGCAGTATTTT | CASSGTSGVPTDTQYF
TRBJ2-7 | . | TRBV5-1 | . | TGCGCCAGCCGGGGAGGGGGATCGGTGGGCAACTCCTACGAGCAGTACTTC | CASRGGGSVGNSYEQYF
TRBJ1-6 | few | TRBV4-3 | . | TGCGCCAGCAGCCTAGACGGAAAATTTTCACCCCTCCACTTT | CASSLDGKFSPLHF
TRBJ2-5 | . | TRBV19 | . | TGTGCCAGTAGTATCTTCGACCGCCAAGAGACCCAGTACTTC | CASSIFDRQETQYF
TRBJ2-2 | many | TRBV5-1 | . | TGCGCCAGCAGCTTTGGGCAGGGGAACACCGGGGAGCTGTTTTTT | CASSFGQGNTGELFF
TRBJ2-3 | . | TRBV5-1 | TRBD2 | TGCACCAGCAGCTTGACAACTAGCGGAACAGATACGCAGTATTTT | CTSSLTTSGTDTQYF
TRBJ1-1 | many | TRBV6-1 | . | TGTGCCAGCAGTGAAGCTCGGAGGGGTCGGACTGAAGCTTTCTTT | CASSEARRGRTEAFF
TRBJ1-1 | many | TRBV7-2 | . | TGTGCCAGCAGCGCGGGTCGGTCCTTTGAAGCTTTCTTT | CASSAGRSFEAFF
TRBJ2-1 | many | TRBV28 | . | TGTGCCAGCAGTGCTAGAGATGAGCAGTTCTTC | CASSARDEQFF
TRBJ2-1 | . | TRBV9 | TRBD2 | TGTGCCAGCAGTATAGCGGGAGATTACTACAATGAGCAGTTCTTC | CASSIAGDYYNEQFF
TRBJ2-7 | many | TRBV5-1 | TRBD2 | TGCGCCAGCAGCCGGGGGACTAGCGGCAACGAGCAGTACTTC | CASSRGTSGNEQYF
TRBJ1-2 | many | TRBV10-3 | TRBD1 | TGTGCCATCAGCGGGACAGGGGGTGCGCATGGCTACACCTTC | CAISGTGGAHGYTF
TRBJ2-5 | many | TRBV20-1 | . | TGCAGTGCTAGAGGCTGGGCAGGGGAAGAGACCCAGTACTTC | CSARGWAGEETQYF
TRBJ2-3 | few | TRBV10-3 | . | TGTGCCATCAGTGATTACACAGATACGCAGTATTTT | CAISDYTDTQYF
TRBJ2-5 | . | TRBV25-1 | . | TGTGCCAGCAGTGAGAACAGGATTCAAGAGACCCAGTACTTC | CASSENRIQETQYF
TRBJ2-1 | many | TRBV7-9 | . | TGTGCCACCTTGGAGGGGGCCTACAATGAGCAGTTCTTC | CATLEGAYNEQFF
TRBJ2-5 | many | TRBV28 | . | TGTGCCAGCAGCCTCTTCTACCAAGAGACCCAGTACTTC | CASSLFYQETQYF
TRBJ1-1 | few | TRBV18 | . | TGTGCCAGCTCACGGGACCAGGGGATGAACACTGAAGCTTTCTTT | CASSRDQGMNTEAFF
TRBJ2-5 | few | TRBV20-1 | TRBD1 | TGCAGTGCTAGAGCGTACCTCCGGGACAGCATTTTACACTTC | CSARAYLRDSILHF
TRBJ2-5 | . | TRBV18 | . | TGTGCCAGCTCACCGGACTCTCTTATGGAGTACTTC | CASSPDSLMEYF
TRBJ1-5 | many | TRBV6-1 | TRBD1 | TGTGCCAGCAGACTTACAGGGGATAGCAATCAGCCCCAGCATTTT | CASRLTGDSNQPQHF
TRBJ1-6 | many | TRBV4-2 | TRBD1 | TGTGCCAGCAGCCAAGATCTCCTGGCAGGACAGGGACGGTCACCCCTCCACTTT | CASSQDLLAGQGRSPLHF
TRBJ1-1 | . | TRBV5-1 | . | TGCGCCAGCAGCTTGGTGGGATCGGCTGAAGCTTTCTTT | CASSLVGSAEAFF
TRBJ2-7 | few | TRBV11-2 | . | TGTGCCAGCAGCTTAGATCCGACGTCCGGGTACGAGCAGTACTTC | CASSLDPTSGYEQYF
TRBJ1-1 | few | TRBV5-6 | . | TGTGCCAGCACCATCATGAACACTGAAGCTTTCTTT | CASTIMNTEAFF
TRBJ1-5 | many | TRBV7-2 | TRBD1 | TGTGCCAGCAGCTTCGGTCAGGGGGCACCCCAGCATTTT | CASSFGQGAPQHF
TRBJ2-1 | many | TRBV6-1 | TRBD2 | TGTGCCAGCAGTCAAAATAGCGGGGCGACTTTCAATGAGCAGTTCTTC | CASSQNSGATFNEQFF
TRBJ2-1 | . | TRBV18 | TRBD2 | TGTGCCAGCTCACCACGTCCCAGCGGGAGGACCTACAATGAGCAGTTCTTC | CASSPRPSGRTYNEQFF
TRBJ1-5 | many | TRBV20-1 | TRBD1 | TGCAGTGCTAGAGGGACAGGTGAAAATAGCAATCAGCCCCAGCATTTT | CSARGTGENSNQPQHF
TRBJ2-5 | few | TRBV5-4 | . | TGTGCCAGCAGCCGGGACTGGGAAGAGACCCAGTACTTC | CASSRDWEETQYF
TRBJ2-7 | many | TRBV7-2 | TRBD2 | TGTGCCAGCAGCTTATGGTTGGGGGGGAGAGACTACTACGAGCAGTACTTC | CASSLWLGGRDYYEQYF
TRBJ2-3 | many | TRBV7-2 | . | TGTGCCAGCAGCTCGATTTTCGATACGCAGTATTTT | CASSSIFDTQYF
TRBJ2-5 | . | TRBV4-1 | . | TGCGCCAGCAGCCAACCCGTGGGCCCACAAGAGACCCAGTACTTC | CASSQPVGPQETQYF
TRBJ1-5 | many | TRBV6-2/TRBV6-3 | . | TGTGCCAGCAGTTACCAGTCCGGGGATCAGCCCCAGCATTTT | CASSYQSGDQPQHF
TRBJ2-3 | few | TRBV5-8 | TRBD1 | TGTGCCAGCAGCCAAACTACTACAGGGGGCACAGATACGCAGTATTTT | CASSQTTTGGTDTQYF
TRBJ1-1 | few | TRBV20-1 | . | TGCAGTGCTAGAGATAAGGGCTGGAACACTGAAGCTTTCTTT | CSARDKGWNTEAFF
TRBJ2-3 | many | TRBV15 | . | TGTGCCACCAGCCCCAGCACAGATACGCAGTATTTT | CATSPSTDTQYF
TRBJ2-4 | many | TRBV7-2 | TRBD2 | TGTGCCAGCAGCAAGACTAGCGGGAGGGGAAACATTCAGTACTTC | CASSKTSGRGNIQYF
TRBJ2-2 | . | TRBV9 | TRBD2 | TGTGCCAGCAGCAAGGGACTAACCGGGGAGCTGTTTTTT | CASSKGLTGELFF
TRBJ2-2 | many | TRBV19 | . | TGTGCCAGTAGTATGTCGGGGCCCGGGGAGCTGTTTTTT | CASSMSGPGELFF
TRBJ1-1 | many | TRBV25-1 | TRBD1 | TGTGCCAGCAGTGGTGACAGGGCGGGAACTGAAGCTTTCTTT | CASSGDRAGTEAFF
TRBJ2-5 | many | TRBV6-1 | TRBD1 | TGTGCCAGCAGTGGAGCACAGGGGGCGATTTCGGTGGAGACCCAGTACTTC | CASSGAQGAISVETQYF
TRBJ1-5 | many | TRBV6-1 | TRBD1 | TGTGCCAGCAGTACAAAGGGGGCGAATCAGCCCCAGCATTTT | CASSTKGANQPQHF
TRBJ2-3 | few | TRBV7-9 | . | TGTGCCAGCACCCCTACGGGGGATACGCAGTATTTT | CASTPTGDTQYF
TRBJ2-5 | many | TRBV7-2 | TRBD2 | TGTGCCAGCAGCTTCGGAGCGGGGGTCGGAGAGACCCAGTACTTC | CASSFGAGVGETQYF
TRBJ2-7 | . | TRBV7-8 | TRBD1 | TGTGCCGGCAGCCAAAAGCAGGGGGCAGGAGTCGAGCAGTACTTC | CAGSQKQGAGVEQYF
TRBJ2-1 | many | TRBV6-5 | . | TGTGCCAGCAGTTACGGCCACAATGAGCAGTTCTTC | CASSYGHNEQFF